This passage covers 29 T cell receptor beta chains from one sample sequenced in a study of blood T cell repertoires in COVID-19. Profiling relied on immunoSEQ multiplex PCR, and the TCRdb table lists in-frame clones only, not all of them. The table lists about 310,000 clones, more than 85% of them singletons. Material for sequencing was peripheral blood. Source of these receptors: an older man with acute or convalescent COVID-19.

The chain links TRBV10-1 to TRBJ2-7, with 13 bases fitting TRBD2. The V gene's germline CDR1 is WNHNN and CDR2 SYGVQD (reference sequence). The CDR3 has 16 amino acids. J was trimmed by 6 bases and V by 3 bases; bases with no gene match: 8. CDR3 bases: TGCGCCAGCAGTGACTTCGCGACTAGCGGGAGGACCGAGCAGTACTTC. Translation: CASSDFATSGRTEQYF.

The chain recombines TRBV4-3 with TRBJ2-7; 7 nucleotides match TRBD1. The ends lost 3 bases at V and 4 bases at J; junction bases unmatched: 9. The germline gives CDR1 LGHNA, CDR2 YSLEER. The CDR3 totals 15 residues. The CDR3 coding sequence is TGCGCCAGCAGCCAGAAATCTACAGGGGTATACGAGCAGTACTTC. Translating gives CASSQKSTGVYEQYF.

The chain couples TRBV5-5 to TRBJ1-2; possibly TRBD1 for D (5 bases). The V end lost 1 base, the J end lost 4 bases, and 11 bases lay between the germline ends. The CDR3 sequence is 14 residues long. The V gene's germline CDR1 is SGHKS and CDR2 YYEKEE (reference sequence). CDR3 sequence reads: CASSLSHRSYGYTF. CDR3 sequence (DNA): TGTGCCAGCAGCTTGTCGCACAGGAGCTATGGCTACACCTTC.

This chain connects TRBV4-3 to TRBJ2-3, with TRBD2 matching over 8 bases. The germline CDR1 and CDR2 sequences are LGHNA and YSLEER. The V segment lost 1 base and the J segment 0 bases; nucleotides outside the gene matches: 3. The CDR3 totals 16 residues. The CDR3 here is CASSQGLAISTDTQYF. DNA of the CDR3: TGCGCCAGCAGCCAAGGACTAGCGATAAGCACAGATACGCAGTATTTT.

This clone was recorded only once. The V call is TRBV9, the J call TRBJ2-7, with TRBD1 as a possible D gene (5 bases). In germline, CDR1 is SGDLS, CDR2 YYNGEE. With 4 bases removed from V and 1 base from J, the gap between germline ends came to 15 bases. This CDR3 has 15 residues. The CDR3 sequence: CASSPNSAGSYEQYF. The CDR3 region has the DNA TGTGCCAGCAGCCCCAACTCGGCAGGGTCCTACGAGCAGTACTTC. The entire variable domain, with the rest obtained from reference TRBV9 and TRBJ2-7, is as follows: DSGVTQTPKHLITATGQRVTLRCSPRSGDLSVYWYQQSLDQGLQFLIQYYNGEERAKGNILERFSAQQFPDLHSELNLSSLELGDSALYFCASSPNSAGSYEQYFGPGTRLTVT.

The V call is TRBV7-9, the J call TRBJ1-2, with D hard to call. The CDR3 contains 13 residues. Trimming pared 3 bases from V and 0 bases from J, leaving 5 bases between. Germline CDR1 is SEHNR and CDR2 is FQNEAQ (reference sequence). The CDR3 spells CASSFAANYGYTF. CDR3 DNA: TGTGCCAGCAGCTTCGCAGCTAACTATGGCTACACCTTC.

The V gene is TRBV9, the J gene TRBJ2-1; 14 positions match TRBD2. This CDR3 contains 16 residues. Germline CDR1 and CDR2: SGDLS and YYNGEE. V gave up 3 bases and J gave up 3 bases; unmatched junction bases: 2. Here the CDR3 reads CASSAGTSGSYNEQFF. DNA of the CDR3: TGTGCCAGCAGCGCGGGGACTAGCGGGAGCTACAATGAGCAGTTCTTC.

The J gene is TRBJ2-3, the V gene TRBV5-1; D might be TRBD2 (7 bases). From germline, CDR1 is SGHRS and CDR2 YFSETQ. V lost 0 bases and J 5 bases, leaving 13 bases between the germline ends. The length of the CDR3 is 15 residues. The CDR3 DNA follows: TGCGCCAGCAGCTTGGAGGGGGTAGCGGGAGATACGCAGTATTTT. This gives the protein CASSLEGVAGDTQYF.

The J gene is TRBJ2-3, the V gene TRBV3-1 (or the pseudogene TRBV3-2); weak D call: TRBD2 (6 bases). Per germline, CDR1 LGHDT and CDR2 YNNKEL (reference sequence). This CDR3 spans 17 amino acids. V lost 1 base and J lost 0, with 14 bases in between. CDR3 in amino acids: CASSQGGGACSTDTQYF. The CDR3 region has the DNA TGTGCCAGCAGCCAAGGAGGCGGGGCTTGTAGCACAGATACGCAGTATTTT.

The rearrangement joins TRBV7-2 to TRBJ1-1; D remains unclear. This CDR3 region has 12 residues. CDR1 is SGHTA and CDR2 is FQGNSA in the germline V gene. V shed 0 bases and J shed 11 bases, with 10 bases lying between them. The CDR3 DNA follows: TGTGCCAGCAGCTTAGCGCCCGGGGTGGCTTTCTTT. Its protein product is CASSLAPGVAFF.

The chain has TRBV2 and TRBJ2-1; no reliable D call. Trimming stripped 3 bases from V and 6 bases from J, with 12 bases between. Germline CDR1 reads SNHLY; CDR2 reads FYNNEI. This CDR3 has 14 amino acids. CDR3 DNA: TGTGCCAGCAGTGATACCCAGGTGGTCAATGAGCAGTTCTTC. Its translation is CASSDTQVVNEQFF.

The genes are TRBV6-5 and TRBJ1-6, with TRBD1 matching 7 bases. Looked up from germline, CDR1 is MNHEY and CDR2 is SVGAGI. With V trimmed by 7 bases and J by 7 bases, 7 bases remained unmatched. CDR3 length equals 14 residues. In DNA, the CDR3 is TGTGCCAGCATCGGGACAGCGGACAATTCACCCCTCCACTTT. Amino acid sequence: CASIGTADNSPLHF.

This rearrangement joins TRBV21-1 to TRBJ1-6; the table's D call TRBD1 went unverified against the DNA. TRBV21-1 is assigned pseudogene status. CDR3 length: 15 amino acids. Written as DNA, the CDR3 is TGTGCCAGCAGAGCAACTCAAGGGACAGGTTCACCCCTCCACTTT. Its translation: CASRATQGTGSPLHF.

The rearrangement links TRBV7-9 to TRBJ2-3; the match to TRBD1 covers 10 bases. Germline trimming cut 5 bases from V and 3 bases from J; bases unmatched to any gene: 5. The germline CDR1 and CDR2 sequences are SEHNR and FQNEAQ (reference sequence). This CDR3 is built from 15 residues. The CDR3 DNA follows: TGTGCCAGCAGCAAGGACAGGGGGGGTACAGATACGCAGTATTTT. Amino acids: CASSKDRGGTDTQYF.

This chain uses TRBV7-9 with TRBJ1-3; D unresolved. This CDR3 has 15 residues. CDR1 is SEHNR, CDR2 FQNEAQ, per germline (reference sequence). V gave up 6 bases and J gave up 7 bases, with 19 bases separating them. The CDR3 reads CASSPRARPGNTIYF. The CDR3 DNA reads TGTGCCAGCAGTCCGCGGGCACGGCCGGGGAACACCATATATTTT.

The V call is TRBV7-9, the J call TRBJ2-5, with TRBD2 matching 13 bases. V was clipped by 4 bases and J by 3 bases; unmatched bases: 11. This CDR3 has 18 amino acids. Germline assignment: CDR1 SEHNR and CDR2 FQNEAQ (reference sequence). CDR3 residues: CASSSLWTSGSLKETQYF. The CDR3 DNA reads TGTGCCAGCAGCTCCCTGTGGACTAGCGGGAGCCTTAAAGAGACCCAGTACTTC.

This clone was counted a few times. The CDR3: CATGRGTSQRRETQYF. DNA of the CDR3: TGTGCCACCGGACGAGGGACTAGCCAAAGACGAGAGACCCAGTACTTC. The chain links TRBV15 to TRBJ2-5; 9 bases match TRBD2. Trimming cost V 8 bases and J 4 bases; bases outside gene matches: 14. The CDR3 is 16 amino acids. Germline assignment: CDR1 LNHNV and CDR2 YYDKDF (reference sequence).

V and J are TRBV21-1 and TRBJ1-5. TRBV21-1 is annotated as a pseudogene. The CDR3 covers 15 residues. The CDR3 reads CASSKAEGGNQPQHF. In DNA form, the CDR3 reads TGTGCCAGCAGCAAGGCGGAGGGTGGCAATCAGCCCCAGCATTTT.

J is TRBJ1-1 and V is TRBV3-1 (or the pseudogene TRBV3-2); no reliable D call. Trimming cost V 5 bases and J 0 bases, with 10 bases left between them. CDR3 size: 14 residues. Germline loops: CDR1 LGHDT, CDR2 YNNKEL (reference sequence). CDR3 amino acids: CASSSMGVNTEAFF. CDR3 DNA sequence: TGTGCCAGCAGCTCCATGGGCGTGAACACTGAAGCTTTCTTT.

The chain has TRBV30 and TRBJ2-7; D perhaps matches TRBD1 (6 bases). The V gene's germline CDR1 is GTSNPN and CDR2 SVGIG (reference sequence). With 5 bases removed from V and 5 bases from J, the gap between germline ends came to 16 bases. The CDR3 covers 13 residues. The CDR3, as DNA: TGTGCCTGGGAGGCCCAACAGGGAAACGAGCAGTACTTC. It is translated as CAWEAQQGNEQYF.

This chain joins TRBV3-1 (or the pseudogene TRBV3-2) and TRBJ1-2, with 9 positions matching TRBD1. Germline V CDR1 and CDR2: LGHDT, YNNKEL (reference sequence). The V segment lost 3 bases and the J segment 7 bases; nucleotides outside the gene matches: 3. The CDR3 consists of 13 residues. The CDR3 region has the DNA TGTGCCAGCAGCCAGGGACAGGGTTTTGGCTACACCTTC. As protein: CASSQGQGFGYTF.

The gene calls are TRBV24-1 and TRBJ2-5; 7 bases are shared with TRBD2. The CDR3 has 17 amino acids. Losses at the gene ends were 1 base for V and 0 bases for J; bases not matched to a gene: 7. Germline V gene lookup returns CDR1 KGHDR and CDR2 SFDVKD. The CDR3 spells CATSDFAASGDQETQYF. In nucleotides, the CDR3 is TGTGCCACCAGTGATTTCGCGGCTAGCGGTGACCAAGAGACCCAGTACTTC.

The J gene is TRBJ1-2, the V gene TRBV5-1; TRBD1 agrees at 11 bases. With 4 bases clipped from V and 7 bases from J, the junction kept 9 bases outside the gene matches. In germline, CDR1 is SGHRS, CDR2 YFSETQ. The CDR3 sequence is 15 residues long. Here the CDR3 reads CASSIRTGGASGYTF. The DNA for the CDR3 is TGCGCCAGCAGCATACGGACAGGGGGCGCGTCTGGCTACACCTTC.

The rearrangement uses TRBV10-3 and TRBJ2-7; 7 bases are a match to TRBD1. Trimming removed 4 bases from V and 3 bases from J; junction bases left unmatched: 6. This CDR3 comprises 14 residues. Germline values: CDR1 ENHRY, CDR2 SYGVKD. The CDR3: CAISAQGEGYEQYF. The CDR3 nucleotides read TGTGCCATCAGTGCCCAGGGGGAAGGCTACGAGCAGTACTTC.

The chain couples TRBV18 to TRBJ2-5; a weak D match, TRBD2 (7 bases). The CDR3 length is 15 residues. Trimming removed 5 bases from V and 4 bases from J, with 17 bases in between. Germline V gene lookup returns CDR1 KGHSH and CDR2 LQKENI. The CDR3 DNA sequence: TGTGCCAGCTCAGCCCAAGGGGGGGGCCGAGAGACCCAGTACTTC. Protein product: CASSAQGGGRETQYF.

J is TRBJ2-3 and V is TRBV7-2; D is perhaps TRBD2 (5 bases). Trimming took off 4 bases at V and 2 bases at J, with 10 bases between the two ends. Germline values: CDR1 SGHTA, CDR2 FQGNSA. This CDR3 contains 14 residues. CDR3 sequence (DNA): TGTGCCAGCAGCTCCGGACTTAACACAGATACGCAGTATTTT. Translating gives CASSSGLNTDTQYF.

The chain carries TRBV7-2 and TRBJ1-2, with TRBD1 matching over 9 bases. CDR3 size: 15 residues. Germline V lookup: CDR1 SGHTA, CDR2 FQGNSA. V shed 6 bases, J shed 7 bases, and the junction held 12 bases outside the gene matches. CDR3 region: CASRLTSGTGFGYTF. CDR3 DNA sequence: TGTGCCAGCAGGCTAACATCCGGGACAGGGTTTGGCTACACCTTC.

J is TRBJ1-1 and V is TRBV18; 9 bases line up with TRBD1. Germline V CDR1 and CDR2: KGHSH, LQKENI. With 6 bases clipped from V and 0 bases from J, the junction kept 5 bases outside the gene matches. This CDR3 spans 15 amino acids. In nucleotides, the CDR3 is TGTGCCAGCTCCGAGGGACAGGGCGTGAACACTGAAGCTTTCTTT. Translation: CASSEGQGVNTEAFF.

This chain uses TRBV9 with TRBJ1-6, with 11 bases identical to TRBD1. V shed 2 bases and J 9 bases; nucleotides not matched to a gene: 4. The CDR3 extends over 15 amino acids. From germline, CDR1 is SGDLS and CDR2 YYNGEE. The CDR3 DNA follows: TGTGCCAGCAGCGTTCAAGGGACAGGGGGTTCACCCCTCCACTTT. Amino acid sequence: CASSVQGTGGSPLHF.